Listed below are T cell receptor beta chains from one sample, sequenced in a study of blood T cell repertoires in COVID-19. Only in-frame clones appear in the TCRdb table, and some are missing; sequencing was by immunoSEQ multiplex PCR. The sample contains 35,000 to 40,000 clones, roughly 87% of which appear only once. Sequencing used peripheral blood. Receptors were obtained from a human donor in a cohort sampled during active COVID-19. Both conserved end residues are trimmed from each CDR3.

TRBJ2-2 TRBV11-2 ASSIAAPGTSGRELF
TRBJ2-1 TRBV7-9 ASSSRNEQF
TRBJ2-1 TRBV7-9 ASSPSSGRTVNNEQF
TRBJ2-7 TRBV5-4 ASSLDAGASYEQY
TRBJ1-4 TRBV12-5 ASGSGTVNEKLF
TRBJ1-6 TRBV27 ASNIQGPNSPLH
TRBJ2-1 TRBV18 ASSGAPSSYNEQF
TRBJ2-1 TRBV7-6 ASSLEVDRALYNEQF
TRBJ1-3 TRBV5-1 ASSRREQGLAGNTIY
TRBJ1-2 TRBV2 ASSEARGIGGYT
TRBJ2-1 TRBV2 ASSDRRAYNEQF
TRBJ1-6 TRBV4-2 ASSLGTGSSYNSPLH
TRBJ1-2 TRBV9 ASSVDLGGRNYGYT
TRBJ1-5 TRBV19 ASRTGTGVESNQPQH
TRBJ2-5 TRBV7-3 ASSLYGGGPSQETQY
TRBJ2-3 TRBV2 ASSDLIGTDPDTQY
TRBJ2-5 TRBV20-1 SAQRGETQY
TRBJ2-1 TRBV5-1 ASSLVATLSYNEQF
TRBJ2-2 TRBV28 ASSFSSGRDPGELF
TRBJ1-1 TRBV18 ASSPSRAGKAF
TRBJ1-2 TRBV19 ASNGGAAGYGYT
TRBJ1-6 TRBV2 ASSVGQGDNSPLH
TRBJ1-1 TRBV4-1 ASSQDVPRWTSGDGTEAF
TRBJ2-1 TRBV28 ASREQGYFNEQF
TRBJ2-2 TRBV7-2 ASSLYGVGSGGPPGELF
TRBJ2-7 TRBV10-3 AISVGVGYEQY
TRBJ2-7 TRBV28 ASSQGLAGGLSEQY
TRBJ1-5 TRBV4-3 ASSSELGGAQPQH
TRBJ2-1 TRBV2 ASKTPSGREYEQF
TRBJ2-5 TRBV5-1 ASSEQETQY
TRBJ2-7 TRBV6-2/TRBV6-3 ASSKTSYQQY
TRBJ2-1 TRBV29-1 SVGRSGGGEQF
TRBJ2-2 TRBV6-5 ASRQGQRDTGELF
TRBJ2-7 TRBV5-1 ASSPEGWTSSYEQY
TRBJ2-2 TRBV30 AWSTGSTGELF
TRBJ2-1 TRBV2 ASSASGRSYNEQF
TRBJ1-1 TRBV5-6 ASSKDRRVTEAF
TRBJ2-3 TRBV5-1 ASRAGGPRDTQY
TRBJ2-2 TRBV9 ASSVEGTNTGELF
TRBJ2-3 TRBV4-1 ASSQDQGYTQY
TRBJ2-7 TRBV19 ASSDPGQTTYEQY
TRBJ1-1 TRBV28 ASSPGQRTEAF
TRBJ1-1 TRBV7-9 ASSLAPDPPGAEAF
TRBJ2-2 TRBV6-2/TRBV6-3 ASSTGQGNTGELF